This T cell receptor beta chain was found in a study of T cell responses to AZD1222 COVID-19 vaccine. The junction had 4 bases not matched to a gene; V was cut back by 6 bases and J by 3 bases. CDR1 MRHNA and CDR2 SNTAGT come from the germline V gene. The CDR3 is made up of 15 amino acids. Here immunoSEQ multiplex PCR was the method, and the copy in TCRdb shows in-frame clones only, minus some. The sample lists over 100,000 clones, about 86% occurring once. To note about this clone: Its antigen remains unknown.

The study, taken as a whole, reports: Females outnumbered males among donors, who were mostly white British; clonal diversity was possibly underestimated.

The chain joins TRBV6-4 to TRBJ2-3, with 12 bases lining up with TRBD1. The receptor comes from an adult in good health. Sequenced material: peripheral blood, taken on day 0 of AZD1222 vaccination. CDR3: CASSPGQGATDTQYF. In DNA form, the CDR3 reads TGTGCCAGCAGCCCGGGACAGGGGGCAACAGATACGCAGTATTTT.